This T cell receptor beta chain emerged from a study of shared clonotypes between healthy human individuals. Whole-study findings and limits: The sharing of 4% to 5.5% of naive CD4 clonotypes was seen across a handful of donors. Clonotypes shared by all four donors outscored non-shared clonotypes in generation probability.

Terminally differentiated effector memory CD45RA+ cells were excluded from the naive CD8 cells, which were CD45RO-negative and positively selected for CCR7. The input for sorted-subset replicate PCRs was 150 to 200 ng DNA, around 27,000 T cell genomes. Some clones are missing from TCRdb's copy, which holds only in-frame ones; the method was immunoSEQ multiplex PCR. The sample has around 650,000 clones, about 96% seen once. In this sample, this clone turned up once. Its antigen is unknown. The identical CDR3 is also encoded by other nucleotide sequences in the sample. Trimming pared 5 bases from V and 3 bases from J, leaving 11 bases between. Germline V lookup: CDR1 SEHNR, CDR2 FQNEAQ (reference sequence). This CDR3 comprises 13 residues.

The material sequenced was naive CD8+ T cells sorted from blood. The source is a woman aged 25 to 45 in good health. The J gene is TRBJ2-7, the V gene TRBV7-9; D unresolved. This CDR3 is CASSLGSGYEQYF. The CDR3 DNA is TGTGCCAGCAGCCTAGGAAGTGGCTACGAGCAGTACTTC. Together with reference TRBV7-9 and TRBJ2-7, the CDR3 gives the full variable domain: DTGVSQNPRHKITKRGQNVTFRCDPISEHNRLYWYRQTLGQGPEFLTYFQNEAQLEKSRLLSDRFSAERPKGSFSTLEIQRTEQGDSAMYLCASSLGSGYEQYFGPGTRLTVT.